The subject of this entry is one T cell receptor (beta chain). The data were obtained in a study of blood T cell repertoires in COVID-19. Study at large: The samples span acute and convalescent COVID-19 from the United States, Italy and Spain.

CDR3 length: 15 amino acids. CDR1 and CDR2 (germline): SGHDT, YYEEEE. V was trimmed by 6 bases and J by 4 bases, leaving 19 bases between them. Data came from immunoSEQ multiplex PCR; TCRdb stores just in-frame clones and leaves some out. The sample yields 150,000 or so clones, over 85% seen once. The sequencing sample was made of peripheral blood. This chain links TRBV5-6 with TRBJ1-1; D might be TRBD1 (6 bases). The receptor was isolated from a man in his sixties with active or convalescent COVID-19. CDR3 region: CASTLFGGAVTEAFF. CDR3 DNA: TGTGCCAGCACTTTGTTTGGGGGGGCGGTCACTGAAGCTTTCTTT.